This section outlines one TCR beta chain sequence together with its context. Its antigen is undetermined. Libraries for TCRalpha and TCRbeta carried sample barcodes and unique molecular identifiers via 5'RACE. TCRdb independently ran MiXCR on the 5' RACE reads; one entry per CDR3 protein. This table has around 370,000 distinct CDR3 sequences, approximately 21% appearing once. The record originates from a study of T-cell memory formation after mild COVID-19. Study in general: The study found TCR clusters largely donor specific. Study outcomes and limitations: Clones shrinking from day 15 to 85 showed even CD4/CD8 mixes; later expanders tilted CD4+. Certain responding clones were present in pre-infection memory, suggesting participation of cross-reactive memory.

Looked up from germline, CDR1 is SGHNT and CDR2 is YYREEE (reference sequence). The CDR3 totals 15 residues. V was pared by 4 bases and J by 5 bases, with 7 bases of the junction left unmatched. Sequencing was performed on PBMCs or a T cell subset sorted from them (not recorded which). The chain joins TRBV5-4 to TRBJ2-7, with 12 bases fitting TRBD2. The clonotype comes from an adult woman who had mild COVID-19 (a few samples of this study predate the infection). Cell type and time point are not known. The CDR3 DNA sequence: TGTGCCAGCAGCCAAGGACTAGCGGGGAGGGACGAGCAGTACTTC. This gives the protein CASSQGLAGRDEQYF.